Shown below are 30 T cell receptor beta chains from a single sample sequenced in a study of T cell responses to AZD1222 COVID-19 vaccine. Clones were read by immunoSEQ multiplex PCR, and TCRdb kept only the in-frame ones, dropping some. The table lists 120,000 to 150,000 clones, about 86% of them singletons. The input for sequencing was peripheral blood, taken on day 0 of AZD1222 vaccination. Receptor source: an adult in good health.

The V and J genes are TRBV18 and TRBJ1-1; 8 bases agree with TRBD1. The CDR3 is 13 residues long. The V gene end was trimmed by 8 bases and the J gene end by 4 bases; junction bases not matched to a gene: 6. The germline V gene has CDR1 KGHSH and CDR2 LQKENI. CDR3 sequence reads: CASAGDRFTEAFF. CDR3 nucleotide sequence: TGTGCCAGCGCCGGGGACAGGTTCACTGAAGCTTTCTTT.

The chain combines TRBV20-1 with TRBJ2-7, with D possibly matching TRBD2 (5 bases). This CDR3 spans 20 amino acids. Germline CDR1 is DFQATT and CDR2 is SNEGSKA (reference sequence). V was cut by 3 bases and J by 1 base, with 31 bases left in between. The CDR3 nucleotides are TGCAGTGCTAGTGGAGCGAGGGCCTCGAAGAAACCCTTAGGATCCTACGAGCAGTACTTC. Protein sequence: CSASGARASKKPLGSYEQYF.

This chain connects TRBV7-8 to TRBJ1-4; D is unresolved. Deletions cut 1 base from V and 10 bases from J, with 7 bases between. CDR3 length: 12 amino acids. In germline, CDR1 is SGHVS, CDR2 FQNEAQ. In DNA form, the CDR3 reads TGTGCCAGCAGCTTAGAATTTGGAAAACTGTTTTTT. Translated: CASSLEFGKLFF.

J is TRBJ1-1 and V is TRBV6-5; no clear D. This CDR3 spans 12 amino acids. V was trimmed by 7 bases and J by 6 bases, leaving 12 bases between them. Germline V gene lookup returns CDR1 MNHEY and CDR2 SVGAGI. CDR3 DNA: TGTGCCAGCACCAGTCCTCTTGCTGAAGCTTTCTTT. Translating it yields CASTSPLAEAFF.

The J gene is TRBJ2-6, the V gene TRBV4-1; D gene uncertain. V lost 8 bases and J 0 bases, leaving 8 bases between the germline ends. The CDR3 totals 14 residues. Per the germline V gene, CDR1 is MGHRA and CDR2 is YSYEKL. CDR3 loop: CASEADSGANVLTF. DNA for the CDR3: TGCGCCAGCGAGGCTGACTCTGGGGCCAACGTCCTGACTTTC.

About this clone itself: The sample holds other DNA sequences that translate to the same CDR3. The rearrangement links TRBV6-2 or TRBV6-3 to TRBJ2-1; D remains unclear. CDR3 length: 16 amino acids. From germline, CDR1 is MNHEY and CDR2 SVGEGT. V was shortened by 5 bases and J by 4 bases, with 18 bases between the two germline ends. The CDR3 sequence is CASSRLDTGLYNEQFF. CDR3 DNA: TGTGCCAGCAGTCGCCTTGACACCGGTTTATACAATGAGCAGTTCTTC.

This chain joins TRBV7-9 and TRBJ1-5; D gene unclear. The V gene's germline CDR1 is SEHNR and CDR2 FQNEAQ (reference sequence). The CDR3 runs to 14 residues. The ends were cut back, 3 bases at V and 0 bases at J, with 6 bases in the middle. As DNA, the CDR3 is TGTGCCAGCAGCTTGACGGATAGCAATCAGCCCCAGCATTTT. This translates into CASSLTDSNQPQHF. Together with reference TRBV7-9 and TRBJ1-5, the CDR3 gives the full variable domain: DTGVSQNPRHKITKRGQNVTFRCDPISEHNRLYWYRQTLGQGPEFLTYFQNEAQLEKSRLLSDRFSAERPKGSFSTLEIQRTEQGDSAMYLCASSLTDSNQPQHFGDGTRLSIL.

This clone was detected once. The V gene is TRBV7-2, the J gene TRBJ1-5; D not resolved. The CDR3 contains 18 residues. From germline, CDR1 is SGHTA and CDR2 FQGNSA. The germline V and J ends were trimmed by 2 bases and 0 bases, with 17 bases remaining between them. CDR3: CASSLSSAGEYSNQPQHF. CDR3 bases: TGTGCCAGCAGCTTATCTTCGGCGGGAGAATATAGCAATCAGCCCCAGCATTTT.

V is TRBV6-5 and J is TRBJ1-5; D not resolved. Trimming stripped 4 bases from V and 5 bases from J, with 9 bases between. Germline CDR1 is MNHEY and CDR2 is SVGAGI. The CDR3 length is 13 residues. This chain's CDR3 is CASSSRTDQPQHF. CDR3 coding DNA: TGTGCCAGCAGTTCCAGGACGGATCAGCCCCAGCATTTT.

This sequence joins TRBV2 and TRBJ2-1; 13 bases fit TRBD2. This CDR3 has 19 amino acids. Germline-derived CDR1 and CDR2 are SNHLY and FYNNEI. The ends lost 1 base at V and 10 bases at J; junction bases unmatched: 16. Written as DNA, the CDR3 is TGTGCCAGCAGTGAAGGAGACTTCCGGACTAGCGGGAGCGTAAGGGAGCAGTTCTTC. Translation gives CASSEGDFRTSGSVREQFF.

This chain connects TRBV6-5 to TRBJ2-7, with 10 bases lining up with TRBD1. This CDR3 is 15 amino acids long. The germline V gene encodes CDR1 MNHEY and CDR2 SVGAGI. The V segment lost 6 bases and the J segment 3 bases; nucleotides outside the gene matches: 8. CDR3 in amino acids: CASRSLTGGLYEQYF. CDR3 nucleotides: TGTGCCAGCAGATCATTGACAGGGGGCCTCTACGAGCAGTACTTC.

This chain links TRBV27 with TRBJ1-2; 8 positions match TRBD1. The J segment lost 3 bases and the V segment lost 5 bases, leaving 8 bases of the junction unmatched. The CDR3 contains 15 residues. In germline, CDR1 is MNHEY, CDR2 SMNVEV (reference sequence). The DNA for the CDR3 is TGTGCCAGCAGTAAGTCGACAGGGGAGGACTATGGCTACACCTTC. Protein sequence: CASSKSTGEDYGYTF.

The CDR3: CASSLGIRTKTVNTEAFF. The CDR3 region has the DNA TGTGCCAGCAGCTTAGGGATCCGCACCAAGACAGTGAACACTGAAGCTTTCTTT. The chain combines TRBV7-2 with TRBJ1-1, with a weak D call TRBD1 (5 bases). CDR1 is SGHTA and CDR2 is FQGNSA in the germline V gene. The V gene lost 1 base and the J gene lost 0 bases, with 18 bases spanning the gap. CDR3 length equals 18 residues.

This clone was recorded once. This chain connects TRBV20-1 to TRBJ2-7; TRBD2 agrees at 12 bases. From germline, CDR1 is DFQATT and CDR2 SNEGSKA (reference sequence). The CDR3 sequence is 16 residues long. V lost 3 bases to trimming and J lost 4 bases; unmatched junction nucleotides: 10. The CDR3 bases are TGCAGTGCTAGTTGGGGACCGGGACTAGCGGGTTACGAGCAGTACTTC. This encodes CSASWGPGLAGYEQYF.

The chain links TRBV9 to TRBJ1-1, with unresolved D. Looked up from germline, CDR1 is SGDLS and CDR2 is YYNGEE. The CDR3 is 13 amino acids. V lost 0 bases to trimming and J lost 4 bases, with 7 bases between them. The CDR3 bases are TGTGCCAGCAGCGTAGGGTCGGGCACTGAAGCTTTCTTT. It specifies CASSVGSGTEAFF.

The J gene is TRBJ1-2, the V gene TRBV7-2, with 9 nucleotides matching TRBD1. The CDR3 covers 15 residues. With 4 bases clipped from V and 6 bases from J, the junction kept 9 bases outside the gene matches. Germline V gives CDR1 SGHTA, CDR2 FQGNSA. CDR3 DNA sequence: TGTGCCAGCAGCTGGCTGGACAGGGGAGGGAATGGCTACACCTTC. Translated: CASSWLDRGGNGYTF. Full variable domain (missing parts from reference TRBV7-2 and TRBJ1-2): GAGVSQSPSNKVTEKGKDVELRCDPISGHTALYWYRQSLGQGLEFLIYFQGNSAPDKSGLPSDRFSAERTGGSVSTLTIQRTQQEDSAVYLCASSWLDRGGNGYTFGSGTRLTVV.

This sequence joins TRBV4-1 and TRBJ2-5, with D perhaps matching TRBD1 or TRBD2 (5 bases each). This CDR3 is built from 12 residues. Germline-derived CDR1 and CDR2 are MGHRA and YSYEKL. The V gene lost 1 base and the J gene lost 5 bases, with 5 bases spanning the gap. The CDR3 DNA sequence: TGCGCCAGCAGCCAAGGGGGGGAGACCCAGTACTTC. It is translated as CASSQGGETQYF.

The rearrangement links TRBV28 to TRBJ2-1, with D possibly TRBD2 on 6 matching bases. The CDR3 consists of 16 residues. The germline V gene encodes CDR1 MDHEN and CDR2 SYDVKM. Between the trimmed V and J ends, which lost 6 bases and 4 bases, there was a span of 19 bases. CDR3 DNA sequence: TGTGCCAGCAGCCCAACCTTAAGCGGGCTTTACAATGAGCAGTTCTTC. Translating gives CASSPTLSGLYNEQFF.

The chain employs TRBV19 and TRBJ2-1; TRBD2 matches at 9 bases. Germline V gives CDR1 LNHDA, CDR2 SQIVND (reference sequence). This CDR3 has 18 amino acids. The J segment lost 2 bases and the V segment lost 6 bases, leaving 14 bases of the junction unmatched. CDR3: CASSTRFGREGPYNEQFF. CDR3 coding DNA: TGTGCCAGTAGCACACGTTTTGGGCGGGAGGGTCCCTACAATGAGCAGTTCTTC.

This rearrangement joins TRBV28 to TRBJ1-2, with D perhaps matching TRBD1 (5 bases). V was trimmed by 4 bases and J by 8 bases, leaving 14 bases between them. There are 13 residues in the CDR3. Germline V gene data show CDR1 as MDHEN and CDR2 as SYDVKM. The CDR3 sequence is CASSSRQEGGYTF. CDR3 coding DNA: TGTGCCAGCAGTTCCCGGCAGGAGGGGGGCTACACCTTC.

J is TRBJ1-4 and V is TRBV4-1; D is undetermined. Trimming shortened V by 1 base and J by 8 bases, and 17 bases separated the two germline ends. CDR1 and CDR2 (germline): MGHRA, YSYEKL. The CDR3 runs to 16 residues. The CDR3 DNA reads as TGCGCCAGCAGCCAAGGTTTAGGTCGGGGAGGGGAAAAACTGTTTTTT. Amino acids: CASSQGLGRGGEKLFF.

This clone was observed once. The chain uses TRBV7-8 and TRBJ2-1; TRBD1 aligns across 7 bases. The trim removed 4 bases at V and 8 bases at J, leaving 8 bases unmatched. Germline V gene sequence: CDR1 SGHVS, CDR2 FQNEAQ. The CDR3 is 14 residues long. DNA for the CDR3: TGTGCCAGCAGCTCCCATACAGGGGTCCATGAGCAGTTCTTC. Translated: CASSSHTGVHEQFF.

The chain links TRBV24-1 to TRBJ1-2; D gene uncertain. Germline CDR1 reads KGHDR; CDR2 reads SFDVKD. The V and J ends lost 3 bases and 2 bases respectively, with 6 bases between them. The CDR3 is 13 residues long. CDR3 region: CATSDKGNYGYTF. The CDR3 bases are TGTGCCACCAGTGATAAGGGAAACTATGGCTACACCTTC.

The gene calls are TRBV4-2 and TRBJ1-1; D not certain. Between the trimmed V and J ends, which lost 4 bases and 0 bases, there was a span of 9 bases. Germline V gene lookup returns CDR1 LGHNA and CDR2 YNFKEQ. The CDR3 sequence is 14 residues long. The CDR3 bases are TGTGCCAGCAGCCCCAATATAGTGAACACTGAAGCTTTCTTT. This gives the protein CASSPNIVNTEAFF.

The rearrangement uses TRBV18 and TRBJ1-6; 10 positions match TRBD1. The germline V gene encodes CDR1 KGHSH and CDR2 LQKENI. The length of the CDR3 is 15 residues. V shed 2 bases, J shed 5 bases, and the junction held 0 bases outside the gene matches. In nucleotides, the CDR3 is TGTGCCAGCTCACCAGGACAGGGGGATAATTCACCCCTCCACTTT. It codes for CASSPGQGDNSPLHF.

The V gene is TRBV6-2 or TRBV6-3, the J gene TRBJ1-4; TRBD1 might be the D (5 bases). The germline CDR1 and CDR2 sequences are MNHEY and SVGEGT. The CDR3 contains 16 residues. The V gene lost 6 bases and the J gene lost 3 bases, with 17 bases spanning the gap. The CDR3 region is CASSRDPRRANEKLFF. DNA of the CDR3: TGTGCCAGCAGCCGGGACCCAAGGAGGGCTAATGAAAAACTGTTTTTT.

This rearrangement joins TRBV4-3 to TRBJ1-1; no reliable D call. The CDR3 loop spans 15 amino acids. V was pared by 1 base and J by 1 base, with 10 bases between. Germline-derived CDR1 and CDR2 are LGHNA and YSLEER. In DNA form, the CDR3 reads TGCGCCAGCAGCCAAGTTACTGGCGGGAACACTGAAGCTTTCTTT. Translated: CASSQVTGGNTEAFF.

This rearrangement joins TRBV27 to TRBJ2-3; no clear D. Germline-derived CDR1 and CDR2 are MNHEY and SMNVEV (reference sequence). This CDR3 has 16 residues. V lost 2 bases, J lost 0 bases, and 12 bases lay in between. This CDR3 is CASSLRETASTDTQYF. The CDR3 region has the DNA TGTGCCAGCAGTTTAAGAGAGACTGCTAGCACAGATACGCAGTATTTT.

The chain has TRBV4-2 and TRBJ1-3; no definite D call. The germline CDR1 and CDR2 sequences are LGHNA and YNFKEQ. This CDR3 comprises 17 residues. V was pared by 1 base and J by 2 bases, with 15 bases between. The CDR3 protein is CASSQAKVPLTGNTIYF. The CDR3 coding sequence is TGTGCCAGCAGCCAAGCTAAAGTCCCACTCACTGGAAACACCATATATTTT.

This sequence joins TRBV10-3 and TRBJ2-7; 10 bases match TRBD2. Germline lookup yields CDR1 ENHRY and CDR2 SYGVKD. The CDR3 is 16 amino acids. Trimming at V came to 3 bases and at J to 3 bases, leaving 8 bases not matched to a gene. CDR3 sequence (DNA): TGTGCCATCAGTGATCTCAGTAGCGGGAGGTTCTACGAGCAGTACTTC. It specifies CAISDLSSGRFYEQYF.